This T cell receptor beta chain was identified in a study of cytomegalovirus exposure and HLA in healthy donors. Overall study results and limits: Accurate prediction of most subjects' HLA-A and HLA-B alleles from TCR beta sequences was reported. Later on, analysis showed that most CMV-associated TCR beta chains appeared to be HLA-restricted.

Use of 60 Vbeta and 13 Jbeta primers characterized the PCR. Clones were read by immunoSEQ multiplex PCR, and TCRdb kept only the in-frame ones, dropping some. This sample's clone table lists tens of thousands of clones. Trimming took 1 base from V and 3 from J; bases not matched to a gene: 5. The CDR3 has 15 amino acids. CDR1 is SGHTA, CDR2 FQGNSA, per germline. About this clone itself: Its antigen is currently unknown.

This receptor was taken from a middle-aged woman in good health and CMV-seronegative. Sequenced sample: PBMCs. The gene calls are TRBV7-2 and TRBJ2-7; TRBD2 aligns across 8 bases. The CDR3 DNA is TGTGCCAGCAGCTTAGGGGGCAGCGGGAGCTACGAGCAGTACTTC. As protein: CASSLGGSGSYEQYF.